This entry lists 16 T cell receptor beta chains sequenced from one sample in a study of beta chain features in type 1 diabetes. Every isolated RNA sample was fully reverse transcribed, so sequencing captured expressed TCRB transcripts. Clones were read by immunoSEQ multiplex PCR, and TCRdb kept only the in-frame ones, dropping some. The sample consists of under 450,000 clones, about 15% of them appearing once. Sample: naive CD4+ T cells from blood. The receptors shown here come from a man aged 25 to 45 in good health.

The V and J genes are TRBV25-1 and TRBJ2-5; maybe TRBD2 (6 bases). In germline, CDR1 is MGHDK, CDR2 SYGVNS. The length of the CDR3 is 15 residues. V dropped 4 bases and J dropped 5 bases, with 17 bases sitting between them. The CDR3 reads CASSAAWSGGETQYF. CDR3 coding DNA: TGTGCCAGCAGTGCTGCCTGGTCCGGGGGTGAGACCCAGTACTTC. Using reference TRBV25-1 and TRBJ2-5 for the parts outside the CDR3, the full variable domain is EADIYQTPRYLVIGTGKKITLECSQTMGHDKMYWYQQDPGMELHLIHYSYGVNSTEKGDLSSESTVSRIRTEHFPLTLESARPSHTSQYLCASSAAWSGGETQYFGPGTRLLVL.

This sequence joins TRBV19 and TRBJ1-4; possibly TRBD1 for D (5 bases). This CDR3 has 14 amino acids. Deletions cut 2 bases from V and 7 bases from J, with 11 bases between. Germline CDR1 LNHDA, CDR2 SQIVND (reference sequence). Here the CDR3 reads CASSITGTIEKLFF. In nucleotides, the CDR3 is TGTGCCAGTAGTATAACCGGGACGATTGAAAAACTGTTTTTT.

In its sample, this clone was seen many times. The chain carries TRBV25-1 and TRBJ2-7; 8 bases fit TRBD1. The CDR3 runs to 13 residues. Germline V gene data show CDR1 as MGHDK and CDR2 as SYGVNS. V shed 8 bases, J shed 6 bases, and the junction held 9 bases outside the gene matches. The CDR3 here is CASGGQGRLEQYF. CDR3 DNA: TGTGCCAGCGGCGGACAGGGTCGCCTCGAGCAGTACTTC.

This clone was counted a few times. The chain carries TRBV2 and TRBJ1-1, with a tentative D call TRBD1 (6 bases). V shed 2 bases and J shed 4 bases, with 11 bases lying between them. CDR3 length: 14 amino acids. The germline gives CDR1 SNHLY, CDR2 FYNNEI. The CDR3 loop is CASSEFRGGTEAFF. CDR3 in DNA: TGTGCCAGCAGTGAATTCAGGGGAGGCACTGAAGCTTTCTTT.

This clone appeared a few times. The rearrangement joins TRBV5-4 to TRBJ2-1, with D tentatively TRBD1 or TRBD2 (5 bases each). The CDR3 contains 13 residues. Trimming shortened V by 4 bases and J by 6 bases, and 11 bases separated the two germline ends. Germline CDR1 reads SGHNT; CDR2 reads YYREEE (reference sequence). CDR3 DNA sequence: TGTGCCAGCAGCCGGGACCGAGGCAATGAGCAGTTCTTC. Translation gives CASSRDRGNEQFF. The whole variable domain, remainder taken from reference TRBV5-4 and TRBJ2-1, is ETGVTQSPTHLIKTRGQQVTLRCSSQSGHNTVSWYQQALGQGPQFIFQYYREEENGRGNFPPRFSGLQFPNYSSELNVNALELDDSALYLCASSRDRGNEQFFGPGTRLTVL.

In this sample, this clone turned up a few times. J is TRBJ2-3 and V is TRBV11-2, with 10 bases lining up with TRBD2. V lost 0 bases to trimming and J lost 4 bases; unmatched junction nucleotides: 4. The CDR3 covers 16 residues. Per the germline V gene, CDR1 is SGHAT and CDR2 is FQNNGV. The CDR3 nucleotides are TGTGCCAGCAGCTTAGAAAGCGGGGGGGCTTCAGATACGCAGTATTTT. Residues: CASSLESGGASDTQYF.

This clone was found a few times. The chain recombines TRBV9 with TRBJ2-3; 7 bases match TRBD2. Trimming removed 0 bases from V and 5 bases from J; junction bases left unmatched: 9. The germline gives CDR1 SGDLS, CDR2 YYNGEE. The CDR3 consists of 16 residues. The CDR3 coding sequence is TGTGCCAGCAGCGTAGTGGCGGGAGCCTGGGGAGATACGCAGTATTTT. Residues: CASSVVAGAWGDTQYF.

This clone was detected only a few times. The CDR3 loop is CASSALGGRPDTQYF. DNA of the CDR3: TGTGCCAGCAGTGCCCTGGGGGGGCGGCCAGATACGCAGTATTTT. The chain uses TRBV25-1 and TRBJ2-3, with D perhaps TRBD2 (7 bases). Trimming shortened V by 4 bases and J by 4 bases, and 15 bases separated the two germline ends. The germline V gene encodes CDR1 MGHDK and CDR2 SYGVNS. CDR3 length: 15 amino acids.

There are a few counts of this clone. J is TRBJ2-1 and V is TRBV18, with 12 bases matching TRBD2. From germline, CDR1 is KGHSH and CDR2 LQKENI. The CDR3 runs to 16 residues. After removal of 6 bases from V and 10 bases from J, the junction contained 13 bases not matched to a gene. The CDR3 region has the DNA TGTGCCAGCTCCCCTCTCCTAGCGGGGGGGCCATTGGAGCAGTTCTTC. Its translation is CASSPLLAGGPLEQFF.

This clone was recorded a few times. The chain joins TRBV18 to TRBJ2-4; 8 bases match TRBD1. V gave up 2 bases and J gave up 1 base; unmatched junction bases: 4. CDR3 length: 16 amino acids. Per the germline V gene, CDR1 is KGHSH and CDR2 is LQKENI. The CDR3 DNA reads as TGTGCCAGCTCACCAGACAGGGGCCGGGCCAAAAACATTCAGTACTTC. It encodes CASSPDRGRAKNIQYF.

The chain uses TRBV12-5 and TRBJ2-7; 9 bases are a match to TRBD1. Germline trimming cut 0 bases from V and 4 bases from J; bases unmatched to any gene: 7. The CDR3 loop spans 16 amino acids. From germline, CDR1 is LGHNT and CDR2 FRNRAP. This chain's CDR3 is CASGLVQGATYYEQYF. CDR3 bases: TGTGCTAGTGGTTTGGTACAGGGGGCGACCTATTACGAGCAGTACTTC.

The V and J genes are TRBV4-3 and TRBJ2-1; D gene unclear. In germline, CDR1 is LGHNA, CDR2 YSLEER. Trimming cost V 1 base and J 2 bases, with 9 bases left between them. This CDR3 has 15 amino acids. The CDR3 reads CASSQGRRPYNEQFF. The DNA of the CDR3 is TGCGCCAGCAGCCAAGGTAGACGACCCTACAATGAGCAGTTCTTC.

The V call is TRBV7-2, the J call TRBJ2-7, with D possibly matching TRBD2 (7 bases). The CDR3 has 16 amino acids. Trimming stripped 2 bases from V and 3 bases from J, with 17 bases between. The germline V gene has CDR1 SGHTA and CDR2 FQGNSA. In DNA form, the CDR3 reads TGTGCCAGCAGCTTATTGGCGGGGGCCATGTACTACGAGCAGTACTTC. It yields the protein CASSLLAGAMYYEQYF.

V usage is TRBV6-5 and J usage is TRBJ1-2, with D unresolved. Germline V lookup: CDR1 MNHEY, CDR2 SVGAGI. The V and J ends lost 6 bases and 6 bases respectively, with 14 bases between them. There are 13 residues in the CDR3. CDR3 DNA: TGTGCCAGCAGCCCCCGCGGAACCAATGGCTACACCTTC. Translating it yields CASSPRGTNGYTF.

Only a few counts were recorded for this clone. This chain links TRBV18 with TRBJ2-3; 8 bases line up with TRBD1. CDR1 is KGHSH and CDR2 is LQKENI in the germline V gene. After removal of 3 bases from V and 1 base from J, the junction contained 6 bases not matched to a gene. This CDR3 is built from 16 residues. This chain's CDR3 is CASSPITGQGTDTQYF. The DNA for the CDR3 is TGTGCCAGCTCACCTATAACGGGACAGGGCACAGATACGCAGTATTTT. Together with reference TRBV18 and TRBJ2-3, the CDR3 gives the full variable domain: NAGVMQNPRHLVRRRGQEARLRCSPMKGHSHVYWYRQLPEEGLKFMVYLQKENIIDESGMPKERFSAEFPKEGPSILRIQQVVRGDSAAYFCASSPITGQGTDTQYFGPGTRLTVL.

V gene TRBV30 combines with J gene TRBJ2-1; D possibly corresponds to TRBD2 (6 bases). The CDR3 is made up of 14 amino acids. In germline, CDR1 is GTSNPN, CDR2 SVGIG (reference sequence). V gave up 0 bases and J gave up 2 bases, with 8 bases separating them. CDR3 in amino acids: CAWSVPGAYNEQFF. Here the CDR3 DNA reads TGTGCCTGGAGTGTGCCGGGAGCCTACAATGAGCAGTTCTTC.